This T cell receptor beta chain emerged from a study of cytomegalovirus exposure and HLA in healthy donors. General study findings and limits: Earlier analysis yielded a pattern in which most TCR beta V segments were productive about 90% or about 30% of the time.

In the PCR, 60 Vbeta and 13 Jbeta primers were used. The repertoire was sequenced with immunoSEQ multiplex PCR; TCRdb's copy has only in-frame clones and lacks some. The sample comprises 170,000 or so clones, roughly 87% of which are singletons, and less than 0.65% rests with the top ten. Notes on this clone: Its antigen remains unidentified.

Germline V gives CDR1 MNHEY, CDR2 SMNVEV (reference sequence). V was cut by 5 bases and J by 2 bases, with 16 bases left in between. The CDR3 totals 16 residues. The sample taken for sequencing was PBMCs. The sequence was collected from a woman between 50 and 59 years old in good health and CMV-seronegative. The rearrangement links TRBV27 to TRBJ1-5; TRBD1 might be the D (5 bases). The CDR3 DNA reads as TGTGCCAGCAGTCCGGTTGTAGGGGCGCGCAATCAGCCCCAGCATTTT. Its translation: CASSPVVGARNQPQHF.